One sample yielded the 21 T cell receptor beta chains listed below, sequenced in a study of T cells after yellow fever vaccination. One entry per CDR3 protein, called by TCRdb with MiXCR from the 5' RACE reads. The sample lists around 400,000 distinct CDR3 sequences; about 9.9% were seen once. The sample in question was PBMCs, obtained on the day of the first yellow fever vaccination. All receptors come from a man between 18 and 29 years old who received the YFV17D yellow fever vaccine.

The rearrangement joins TRBV7-9 to TRBJ2-4; D not resolved. Deletions cut 5 bases from V and 4 bases from J, with 18 bases between. Germline CDR1 is SEHNR and CDR2 is FQNEAQ (reference sequence). This CDR3 contains 16 residues. The CDR3 reads CASSIGAFHSKNIQYF. As DNA, the CDR3 is TGTGCCAGCAGCATAGGCGCATTCCACTCTAAAAACATTCAGTACTTC.

This clonotype was detected only a few times. The chain is built from TRBV4-1 and TRBJ2-7; 11 bases agree with TRBD2. The J segment lost 0 bases and the V segment lost 1 base, leaving 8 bases of the junction unmatched. Germline V CDR1 and CDR2: MGHRA, YSYEKL. The length of the CDR3 is 18 residues. The CDR3 spells CASSQGLAGGTISYEQYV. Here the CDR3 DNA reads TGCGCCAGCAGCCAAGGTCTAGCGGGGGGAACCATCTCCTACGAGCAGTACGTC.

This clonotype showed up just a few times. The V call is TRBV7-8, the J call TRBJ1-5; D call uncertain. Trimming shortened V by 5 bases and J by 4 bases, and 15 bases separated the two germline ends. The germline gives CDR1 SGHVS, CDR2 FQNEAQ. The CDR3 spans 15 residues. As DNA, the CDR3 is TGTGCCAGCAGCCGACACCGAGTTGGGAATCAGCCCCAGCATTTT. Its translation is CASSRHRVGNQPQHF.

The chain couples TRBV7-8 to TRBJ1-2, with D maybe TRBD1 (6 bases). The V and J ends lost 2 bases and 0 bases respectively, with 13 bases between them. The length of the CDR3 is 16 residues. Germline lookup yields CDR1 SGHVS and CDR2 FQNEAQ. The CDR3 sequence is CASSLNRATSNYGYTF. CDR3 DNA sequence: TGTGCCAGCAGCTTAAACAGGGCTACCTCTAACTATGGCTACACCTTC.

Many counts were recorded for this clonotype. This chain connects TRBV7-9 to TRBJ1-6, with a weak D call TRBD1 (5 bases). Germline values: CDR1 SEHNR, CDR2 FQNEAQ (reference sequence). Trimming took 1 base from V and 8 from J, leaving 9 bases between them. This CDR3 spans 14 amino acids. The CDR3 protein is CASSLEDTDSPLHF. As DNA, the CDR3 is TGTGCCAGCAGCTTAGAGGACACGGATTCACCCCTCCACTTT.

This clonotype showed up just a few times. The rearrangement joins TRBV5-1 to TRBJ2-1; D possibly uses TRBD1 or TRBD2 (5 bases each). V was cut by 0 bases and J by 8 bases, with 15 bases left in between. Germline V gene lookup returns CDR1 SGHRS and CDR2 YFSETQ. The CDR3 spans 15 residues. The DNA for the CDR3 is TGCGCCAGCAGCTTGGCGGGGCAGGGCATCGATGAGCAGTTCTTC. This translates into CASSLAGQGIDEQFF.

This clonotype was observed many times. V usage is TRBV4-1 and J usage is TRBJ2-7, with D perhaps TRBD1 (5 bases). V shed 1 base and J shed 5 bases, with 15 bases lying between them. There are 15 residues in the CDR3. CDR1 MGHRA and CDR2 YSYEKL come from the germline V gene. CDR3 DNA sequence: TGCGCCAGCAGCCAAGTCGGGCAGGGTATGGACGAGCAGTACTTC. Translating gives CASSQVGQGMDEQYF.

This clonotype was seen more than once but under ten times. V gene TRBV29-1 combines with J gene TRBJ2-1; D tentatively reads TRBD1 or TRBD2 (5 bases each). Trimming cost V 7 bases and J 6 bases, with 19 bases left between them. Germline V gives CDR1 SQVTM, CDR2 ANQGSEA. The length of the CDR3 is 14 residues. CDR3 nucleotide sequence: TGCAGCGACCGGATACAGACGGGGCCCAATGAGCAGTTCTTC. Translated, it gives CSDRIQTGPNEQFF.

The rearrangement uses TRBV6-6 and TRBJ2-7, with D possibly TRBD1 on 5 matching bases. V was trimmed by 8 bases and J by 5 bases, leaving 13 bases between them. The CDR3 has 12 amino acids. Germline V CDR1 and CDR2: MNHNY, SVGAGI (reference sequence). The CDR3, as DNA: TGTGCCAGCTCACCTCAGGGCAACGAGCAGTACTTC. Its translation: CASSPQGNEQYF.

The chain recombines TRBV6-1 with TRBJ1-2; weak D call: TRBD1 (6 bases). V was cut by 6 bases and J by 2 bases, with 13 bases left in between. CDR1 and CDR2 (germline): MNHNS, SASEGT. This CDR3 comprises 14 residues. CDR3 protein: CASSSGTKNYGYTF. The CDR3, as DNA: TGTGCCAGCAGCTCCGGGACAAAAAACTATGGCTACACCTTC.

V gene TRBV14 combines with J gene TRBJ1-2; no clear D gene. Germline CDR1 and CDR2: SGHDN and FVKESK. The CDR3 has 12 residues. Trimming shortened V by 0 bases and J by 6 bases, and 5 bases separated the two germline ends. The CDR3 bases are TGTGCCAGCAGCCAAGAGGCGGATGGCTACACCTTC. It codes for CASSQEADGYTF.

This clonotype was observed a few times. The J gene is TRBJ2-1, the V gene TRBV23-1; tentatively, D is TRBD1 or TRBD2 (6 bases each). Being an ORF, TRBV23-1 has a function that is uncertain. CDR3 length equals 16 residues. V shed 3 bases and J shed 0 bases, with 12 bases lying between them. The CDR3 spells CASSHRRGSSYNEQFF. DNA for the CDR3: TGCGCCAGCAGTCATCGGAGGGGGAGCTCCTACAATGAGCAGTTCTTC.

This rearrangement joins TRBV7-6 to TRBJ2-1; D might be TRBD1 (5 bases). This CDR3 spans 14 amino acids. V was pared by 1 base and J by 3 bases, with 7 bases between. In germline, CDR1 is SGHVS, CDR2 FNYEAQ. CDR3 in DNA: TGTGCCAGCAGCTTAGAACAGGTCTACAATGAGCAGTTCTTC. Protein: CASSLEQVYNEQFF. Full variable domain (outside the CDR3, taken from reference TRBV7-6 and TRBJ2-1): GAGVSQSPRYKVTKRGQDVALRCDPISGHVSLYWYRQALGQGPEFLTYFNYEAQQDKSGLPNDRFSAERPEGSISTLTIQRTEQRDSAMYRCASSLEQVYNEQFFGPGTRLTVL.

J is TRBJ2-7 and V is TRBV20-1, with D perhaps TRBD2 (6 bases). Germline CDR1 DFQATT, CDR2 SNEGSKA (reference sequence). V lost 3 bases and J lost 4, with 13 bases in between. The CDR3 spans 13 residues. The CDR3 DNA follows: TGCAGTGCTAGCGGGGGAAACGTTTACGAGCAGTACTTC. The encoded protein is CSASGGNVYEQYF.

This clonotype showed up just a few times. This chain uses TRBV12-3 or TRBV12-4 with TRBJ2-3; D might be TRBD2 (6 bases). The CDR3 consists of 14 residues. Between the trimmed V and J ends, which lost 7 bases and 4 bases, there was a span of 15 bases. CDR3 nucleotides: TGTGCCAGCAAACCGAATTGGGGGGCAGATACGCAGTATTTT. The encoded protein is CASKPNWGADTQYF.

This clonotype was counted many times. J is TRBJ2-3 and V is TRBV5-1; 13 positions match TRBD2. The length of the CDR3 is 16 residues. Unmatched junction bases numbered 6, after V lost 3 bases and J lost 5 bases. Germline-derived CDR1 and CDR2 are SGHRS and YFSETQ. DNA of the CDR3: TGCGCCAGCAGCTCCCGGACTAGCGGGGGTATAGATACGCAGTATTTT. Translated, it gives CASSSRTSGGIDTQYF.

This clonotype was observed at least ten times. The rearrangement uses TRBV5-1 and TRBJ2-1, with 7 bases matching TRBD2. CDR1 is SGHRS, CDR2 YFSETQ, per germline. V lost 7 bases to trimming and J lost 2 bases; unmatched junction nucleotides: 9. The CDR3 consists of 15 residues. The CDR3 DNA sequence: TGCGCCAGCTCATCTGGGGGGGGTGCCTACAATGAGCAGTTCTTC. This encodes CASSSGGGAYNEQFF.

In this sample, this clonotype turned up many times. This sequence joins TRBV3-1 and TRBJ2-6; D not resolved. The CDR3 is 14 residues long. V was pared by 4 bases and J by 0 bases, with 4 bases between. Germline lookup yields CDR1 LGHDT and CDR2 YNNKEL (reference sequence). The DNA of the CDR3 is TGTGCCAGCAGCCGGCGCTCTGGGGCCAACGTCCTGACTTTC. Protein product: CASSRRSGANVLTF.

This clonotype was counted many times. V gene TRBV1 combines with J gene TRBJ2-5; TRBD1, the D gene given by the table, was not confirmed from the DNA. TRBV1 is a pseudogene. The CDR3 is made up of 15 amino acids. CDR3 sequence (DNA): TGCACCAGCAGCAATCGGGACAGGGTGCGGGAGACCCAGTACTTC. It codes for CTSSNRDRVRETQYF.

The chain joins TRBV7-9 to TRBJ1-4; TRBD1 might be the D (5 bases). V was pared by 5 bases and J by 3 bases, with 13 bases between. CDR3 length: 15 residues. Germline V gives CDR1 SEHNR, CDR2 FQNEAQ (reference sequence). Written as DNA, the CDR3 is TGTGCCAGCAGCCCGCAGGGTTACTCTAATGAAAAACTGTTTTTT. It is translated as CASSPQGYSNEKLFF. Combining the CDR3 with reference TRBV7-9 and TRBJ1-4 gives the whole variable domain DTGVSQNPRHKITKRGQNVTFRCDPISEHNRLYWYRQTLGQGPEFLTYFQNEAQLEKSRLLSDRFSAERPKGSFSTLEIQRTEQGDSAMYLCASSPQGYSNEKLFFGSGTQLSVL.

This clonotype was seen only a few times. The chain employs TRBV4-3 and TRBJ1-2, with D perhaps TRBD1 (5 bases). Germline assignment: CDR1 LGHNA and CDR2 YSLEER. V was cut by 6 bases and J by 0 bases, with 11 bases left in between. The CDR3 spans 14 residues. CDR3 residues: CASRDAGANYGYTF. DNA for the CDR3: TGCGCCAGCAGGGACGCGGGGGCTAACTATGGCTACACCTTC.